The source of this T cell receptor (beta chain) is a study of blood T cell repertoires in COVID-19. The data were produced by immunoSEQ multiplex PCR, yet TCRdb's version contains in-frame clones alone and is incomplete. The table has over 150,000 clones, under 90% seen once; the top ten hold around 7.1%. This clone was observed a single time. Trimming removed 3 bases from V and 7 bases from J, with 7 bases in between. Germline V CDR1 and CDR2: SGDLS, YYNGEE. This CDR3 region has 11 residues. This chain uses TRBV9 with TRBJ1-2, with a tentative D call TRBD1 (5 bases). Sequencing was carried out using PBMCs or T cells enriched from blood (not recorded which). The receptor was isolated from a man between 45 and 60 years old who had recovered from COVID-19. The CDR3 reads CASSEGFGYTF. The CDR3 DNA reads as TGTGCCAGCAGCGAGGGGTTTGGCTACACCTTC.